This TCR beta chain is from a study of technical replicates of blood from a handful of donors. CDR3 length: 15 residues. Germline V lookup: CDR1 SGHTA, CDR2 FQGTGA. V was shortened by 4 bases and J by 7 bases, with 19 bases between the two germline ends. The repertoire was sequenced with immunoSEQ multiplex PCR; TCRdb's copy has only in-frame clones and lacks some. The sample lists 85,000 to 100,000 clones, roughly 92% occurring once. Sequencing was carried out using T cells isolated from PBMCs. J is TRBJ1-2 and V is TRBV7-3; D not resolved. The clonotype was recovered from a human donor in good health. This CDR3 reads CASSSTPGALGGYTF. The CDR3 coding sequence is TGTGCCAGCAGCTCCACACCGGGAGCATTGGGTGGCTACACCTTC. Based on the CDR3 plus reference TRBV7-3 and TRBJ1-2, the full variable domain is GAGVSQTPSNKVTEKGKYVELRCDPISGHTALYWYRQSLGQGPEFLIYFQGTGAADDSGLPNDRFFAVRPEGSVSTLKIQRTERGDSAVYLCASSSTPGALGGYTFGSGTRLTVV.